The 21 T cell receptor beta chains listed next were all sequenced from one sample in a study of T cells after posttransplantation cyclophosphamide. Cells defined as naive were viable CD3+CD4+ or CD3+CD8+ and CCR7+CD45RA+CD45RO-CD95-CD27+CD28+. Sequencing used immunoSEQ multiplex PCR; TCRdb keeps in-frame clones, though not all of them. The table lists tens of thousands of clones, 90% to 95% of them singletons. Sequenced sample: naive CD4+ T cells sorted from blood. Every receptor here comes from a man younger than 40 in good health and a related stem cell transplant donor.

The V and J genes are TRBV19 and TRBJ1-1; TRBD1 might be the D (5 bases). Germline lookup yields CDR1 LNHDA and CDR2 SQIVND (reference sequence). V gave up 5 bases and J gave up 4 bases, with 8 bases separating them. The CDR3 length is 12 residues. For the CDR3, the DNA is TGTGCCAGTAGTTCAGGGTTCACTGAAGCTTTCTTT. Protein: CASSSGFTEAFF.

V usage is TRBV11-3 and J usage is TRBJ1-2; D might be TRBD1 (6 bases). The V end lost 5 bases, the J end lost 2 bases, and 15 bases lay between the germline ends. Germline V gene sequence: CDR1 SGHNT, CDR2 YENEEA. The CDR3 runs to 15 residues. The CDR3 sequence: CASSPAAGANYGYTF. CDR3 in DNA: TGTGCCAGCAGCCCTGCCGCAGGGGCGAACTATGGCTACACCTTC.

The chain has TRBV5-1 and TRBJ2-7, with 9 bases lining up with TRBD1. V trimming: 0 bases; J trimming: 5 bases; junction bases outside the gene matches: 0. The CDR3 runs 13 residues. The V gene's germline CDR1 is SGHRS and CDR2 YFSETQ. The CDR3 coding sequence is TGCGCCAGCAGCTTGGGACAGGGGGACGAGCAGTACTTC. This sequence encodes CASSLGQGDEQYF.

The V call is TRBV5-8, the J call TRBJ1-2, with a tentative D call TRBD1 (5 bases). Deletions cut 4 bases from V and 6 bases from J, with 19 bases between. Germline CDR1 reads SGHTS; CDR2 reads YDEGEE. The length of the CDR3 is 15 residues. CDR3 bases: TGTGCCAGCAGCCCTCGTCCAGGGAGGAGGGATGGCTACACCTTC. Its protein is CASSPRPGRRDGYTF.

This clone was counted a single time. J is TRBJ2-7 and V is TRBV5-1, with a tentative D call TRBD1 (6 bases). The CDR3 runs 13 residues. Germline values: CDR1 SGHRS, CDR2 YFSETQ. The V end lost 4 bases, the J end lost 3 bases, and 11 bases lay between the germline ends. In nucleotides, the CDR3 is TGCGCCAGCAGCGTACAGGGTAACTACGAGCAGTACTTC. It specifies CASSVQGNYEQYF. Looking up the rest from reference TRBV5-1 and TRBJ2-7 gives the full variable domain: KAGVTQTPRYLIKTRGQQVTLSCSPISGHRSVSWYQQTPGQGLQFLFEYFSETQRNKGNFPGRFSGRQFSNSRSEMNVSTLELGDSALYLCASSVQGNYEQYFGPGTRLTVT.

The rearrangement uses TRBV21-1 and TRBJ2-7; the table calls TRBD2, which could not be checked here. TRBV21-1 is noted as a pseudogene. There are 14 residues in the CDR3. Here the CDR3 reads CATPPCGHNYEQYF. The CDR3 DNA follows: TGTGCCACACCCCCTTGCGGCCATAACTACGAGCAGTACTTC.

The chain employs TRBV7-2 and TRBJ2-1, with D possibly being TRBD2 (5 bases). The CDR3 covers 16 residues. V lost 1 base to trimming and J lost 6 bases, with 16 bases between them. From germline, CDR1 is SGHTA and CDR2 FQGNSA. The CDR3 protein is CASSLVSAVAGNEQFF. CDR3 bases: TGTGCCAGCAGCTTAGTGTCCGCGGTCGCGGGCAATGAGCAGTTCTTC.

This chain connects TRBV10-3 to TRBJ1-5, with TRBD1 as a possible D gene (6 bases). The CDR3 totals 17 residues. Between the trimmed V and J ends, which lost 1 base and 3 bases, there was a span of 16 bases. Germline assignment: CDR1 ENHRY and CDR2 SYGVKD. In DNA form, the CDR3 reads TGTGCCATCAGTGAGTGGGCTTTGGGGGCGGCCAATCAGCCCCAGCATTTT. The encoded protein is CAISEWALGAANQPQHF.

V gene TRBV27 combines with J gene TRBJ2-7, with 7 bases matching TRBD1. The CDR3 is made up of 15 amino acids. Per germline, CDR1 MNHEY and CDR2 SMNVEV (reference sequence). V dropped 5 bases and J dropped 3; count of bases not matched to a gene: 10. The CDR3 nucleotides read TGTGCCAGCAGTGACAACAGGGGAGAGATCTACGAGCAGTACTTC. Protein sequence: CASSDNRGEIYEQYF.

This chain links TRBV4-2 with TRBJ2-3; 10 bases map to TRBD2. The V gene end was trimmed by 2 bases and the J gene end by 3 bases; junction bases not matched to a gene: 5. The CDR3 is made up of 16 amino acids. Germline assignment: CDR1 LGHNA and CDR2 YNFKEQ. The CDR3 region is CASSQPAGGQTDTQYF. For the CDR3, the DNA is TGTGCCAGCAGCCAACCAGCGGGGGGGCAGACAGATACGCAGTATTTT.

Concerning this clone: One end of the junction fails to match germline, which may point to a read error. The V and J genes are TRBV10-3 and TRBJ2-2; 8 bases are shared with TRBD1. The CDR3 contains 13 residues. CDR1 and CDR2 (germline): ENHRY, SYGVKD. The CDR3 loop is CAICDRGTGELFF. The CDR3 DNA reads TGTGCCATCTGTGACAGGGGCACCGGGGAGCTGTTTTTT.

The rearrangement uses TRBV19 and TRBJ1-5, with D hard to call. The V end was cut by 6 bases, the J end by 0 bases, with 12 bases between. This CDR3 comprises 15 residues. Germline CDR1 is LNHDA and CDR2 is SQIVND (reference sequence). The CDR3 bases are TGTGCCAGTAGGACGACGGAGTATAGCAATCAGCCCCAGCATTTT. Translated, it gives CASRTTEYSNQPQHF.

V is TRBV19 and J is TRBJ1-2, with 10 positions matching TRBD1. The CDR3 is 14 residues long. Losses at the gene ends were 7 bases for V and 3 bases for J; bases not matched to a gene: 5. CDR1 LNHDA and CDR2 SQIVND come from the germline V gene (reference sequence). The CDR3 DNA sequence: TGTGCCAGTACCCGCGGGACAGGGGACTATGGCTACACCTTC. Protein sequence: CASTRGTGDYGYTF.

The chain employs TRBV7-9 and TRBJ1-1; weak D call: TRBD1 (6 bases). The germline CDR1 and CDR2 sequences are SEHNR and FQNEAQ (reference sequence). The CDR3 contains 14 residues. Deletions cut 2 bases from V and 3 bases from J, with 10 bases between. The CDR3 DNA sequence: TGTGCCAGCAGCTTATTGGGGACACACACTGAAGCTTTCTTT. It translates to CASSLLGTHTEAFF. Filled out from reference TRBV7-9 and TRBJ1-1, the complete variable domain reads DTGVSQNPRHKITKRGQNVTFRCDPISEHNRLYWYRQTLGQGPEFLTYFQNEAQLEKSRLLSDRFSAERPKGSFSTLEIQRTEQGDSAMYLCASSLLGTHTEAFFGQGTRLTVV.

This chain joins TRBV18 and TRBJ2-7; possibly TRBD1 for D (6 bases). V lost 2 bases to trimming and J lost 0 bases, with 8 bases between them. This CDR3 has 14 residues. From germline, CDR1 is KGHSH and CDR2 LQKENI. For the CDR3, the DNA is TGTGCCAGCTCACCATTGACAGGCTCCTACGAGCAGTACTTC. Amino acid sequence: CASSPLTGSYEQYF.

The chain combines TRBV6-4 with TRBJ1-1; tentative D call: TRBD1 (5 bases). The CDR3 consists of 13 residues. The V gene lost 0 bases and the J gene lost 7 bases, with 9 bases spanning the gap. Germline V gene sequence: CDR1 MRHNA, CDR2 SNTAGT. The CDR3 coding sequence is TGTGCCAGCAGTGACTCTTACGGGGGTGAAGCTTTCTTT. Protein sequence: CASSDSYGGEAFF.

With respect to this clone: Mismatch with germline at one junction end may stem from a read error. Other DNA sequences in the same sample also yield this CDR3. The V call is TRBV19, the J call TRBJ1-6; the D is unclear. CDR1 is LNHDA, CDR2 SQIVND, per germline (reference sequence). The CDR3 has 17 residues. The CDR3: CASSMGGLSGGNSPLHF. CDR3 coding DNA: TGTGCCAGTAGTATGGGAGGGCTTTCAGGTGGTAATTCGCCCCTCCACTTT.

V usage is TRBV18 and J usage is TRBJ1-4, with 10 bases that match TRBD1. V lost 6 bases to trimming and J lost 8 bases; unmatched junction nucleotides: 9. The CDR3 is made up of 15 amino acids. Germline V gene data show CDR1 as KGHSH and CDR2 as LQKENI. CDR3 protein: CASSSGTGEREKLFF. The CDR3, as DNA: TGTGCCAGCTCGTCCGGGACAGGGGAGAGGGAAAAACTGTTTTTT.

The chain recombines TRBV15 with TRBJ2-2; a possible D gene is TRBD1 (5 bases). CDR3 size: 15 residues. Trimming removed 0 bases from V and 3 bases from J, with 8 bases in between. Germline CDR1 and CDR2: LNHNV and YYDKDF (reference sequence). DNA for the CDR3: TGTGCCACCAGCAGAGAGGCAGGGTACACCGGGGAGCTGTTTTTT. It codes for CATSREAGYTGELFF. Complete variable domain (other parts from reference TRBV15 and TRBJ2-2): DAMVIQNPRYQVTQFGKPVTLSCSQTLNHNVMYWYQQKSSQAPKLLFHYYDKDFNNEADTPDNFQSRRPNTSFCFLDIRSPGLGDTAMYLCATSREAGYTGELFFGEGSRLTVL.

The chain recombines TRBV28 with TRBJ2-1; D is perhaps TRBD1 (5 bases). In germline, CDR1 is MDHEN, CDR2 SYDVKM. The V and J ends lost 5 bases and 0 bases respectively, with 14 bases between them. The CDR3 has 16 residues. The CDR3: CASSPTGFSSYNEQFF. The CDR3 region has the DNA TGTGCCAGCAGTCCCACAGGCTTTAGCTCCTACAATGAGCAGTTCTTC. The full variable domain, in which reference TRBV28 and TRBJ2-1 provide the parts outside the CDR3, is DVKVTQSSRYLVKRTGEKVFLECVQDMDHENMFWYRQDPGLGLRLIYFSYDVKMKEKGDIPEGYSVSREKKERFSLILESASTNQTSMYLCASSPTGFSSYNEQFFGPGTRLTVL.

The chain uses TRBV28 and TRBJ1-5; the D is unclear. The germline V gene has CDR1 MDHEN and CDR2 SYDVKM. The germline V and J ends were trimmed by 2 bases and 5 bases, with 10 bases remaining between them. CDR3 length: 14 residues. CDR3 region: CASSLGRFDQPQHF. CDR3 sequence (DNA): TGTGCCAGCAGTTTAGGCAGGTTTGATCAGCCCCAGCATTTT.